This TCR beta chain was profiled in a study of blood T cell repertoires in COVID-19. Study context: Material from acute and convalescent COVID-19 was sourced from the United States, Italy and Spain. In each case, the material was cDNA or gDNA derived from T cells, B-cell-depleted T cells, or PBMCs.

In the original analysis: The authors estimated nucleated cell counts from reference gene primer amplification. Measured with immunoSEQ multiplex PCR; TCRdb has only the in-frame clones, and not every one. The V and J calls and clone size come from that table; D and trimming were worked out from the DNA. The sample has roughly 250,000 clones, approximately 87% seen once; the top ten hold roughly 8.6%. Germline lookup yields CDR1 SGHVS and CDR2 FQNEAQ. The CDR3 totals 16 residues. V lost 1 base and J lost 1, with 14 bases in between. The genes are TRBV7-8 and TRBJ2-7; possible D gene TRBD1, 5 bases. The receptor's source is a human donor in a cohort sampled during active COVID-19. The sample consisted of peripheral blood. The CDR3 reads CASSLEGGHSSYEQYF. CDR3 DNA sequence: TGTGCCAGCAGCTTAGAGGGTGGACATTCTTCCTACGAGCAGTACTTC.